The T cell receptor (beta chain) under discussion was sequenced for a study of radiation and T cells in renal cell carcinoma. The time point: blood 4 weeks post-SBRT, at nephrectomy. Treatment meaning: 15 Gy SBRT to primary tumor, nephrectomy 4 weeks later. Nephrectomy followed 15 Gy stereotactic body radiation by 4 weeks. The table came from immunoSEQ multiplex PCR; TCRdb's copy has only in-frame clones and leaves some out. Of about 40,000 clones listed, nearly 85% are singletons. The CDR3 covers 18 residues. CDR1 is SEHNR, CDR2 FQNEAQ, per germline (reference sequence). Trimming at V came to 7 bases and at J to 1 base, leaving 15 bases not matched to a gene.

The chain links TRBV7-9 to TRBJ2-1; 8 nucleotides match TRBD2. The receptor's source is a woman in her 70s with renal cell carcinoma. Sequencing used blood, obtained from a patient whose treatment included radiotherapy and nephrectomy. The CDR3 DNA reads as TGTGCCAGCACCCTTGCGATCACCGGGACTAGGTCCTACAATGAGCAGTTCTTC. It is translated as CASTLAITGTRSYNEQFF.